Reported below is one T cell receptor (beta chain). Its antigen is undetermined. This sample is part of a study of vaccination and CD4 T cells after COVID-19. The wider study: For post-vaccine samples, collection took place a median about 65 days after dose two, ranging from 14 to 241. Every culture used as a control got a CEFX pool, an HIV-1 Nef pool, or no peptide.

An Oncomine TCR Beta short-read assay was used to sequence the DNA from cultured CD4+ T cells. A single record per CDR3 protein comes from TCRdb applying MiXCR to the PCR reads. The repertoire holds around 20,000 distinct CDR3 sequences, with 43% as singletons. V lost 5 bases and J lost 4; bases outside the gene matches: 5. The germline V gene encodes CDR1 GTSNPN and CDR2 SVGIG (reference sequence). The CDR3 has 13 amino acids. This sample's treatment: approximately nine-day PBMC culture with coronavirus spike peptide pools or control peptides (ViraFEST assay). The material sequenced was CD4+ T cells from blood, cultured in vitro, taken after SARS-CoV-2 vaccination. This receptor was identified in a human donor who had recovered from COVID-19. The chain has TRBV30 and TRBJ2-5; 9 nucleotides align to TRBD1. The CDR3 region has the DNA TGTGCCTGGGGAACGACAGGGGGAGAGACCCAGTACTTC. Its translation: CAWGTTGGETQYF.